A single sample gave rise to the 23 T cell receptor beta chains below, sequenced in a study of control samples from healthy donors and cancer patients. Clones were read by immunoSEQ multiplex PCR, and TCRdb kept only the in-frame ones, dropping some. The sample records 100,000 or so clones, about 89% being singletons. The sample consisted of blood. The receptors here all came from a man aged 25 to 40 in good health.

The count of this clone is one. The rearrangement joins TRBV27 to TRBJ1-3; D not certain. V was shortened by 2 bases and J by 1 base, with 3 bases between the two germline ends. Per the germline V gene, CDR1 is MNHEY and CDR2 is SMNVEV (reference sequence). This CDR3 contains 13 residues. Here the CDR3 DNA reads TGTGCCAGCAGTTTAGTTTCTGGAAACACCATATATTTT. It yields the protein CASSLVSGNTIYF.

The chain links TRBV3-1 (or the pseudogene TRBV3-2) to TRBJ2-7, with a possible D match to TRBD2 (6 bases). This CDR3 is 15 amino acids long. Germline V gene data show CDR1 as LGHDT and CDR2 as YNNKEL (reference sequence). Trimming left V 4 bases short and J 4 bases short, with 17 bases between. The CDR3 DNA reads TGTGCCAGCAGCCCCCGACTAGTAGCGGCTTACGAGCAGTACTTC. This translates into CASSPRLVAAYEQYF.

This chain joins TRBV30 and TRBJ1-6; no firm D call. From germline, CDR1 is GTSNPN and CDR2 SVGIG (reference sequence). The ends were cut back, 8 bases at V and 8 bases at J, with 4 bases in the middle. This CDR3 spans 9 amino acids. The chain's CDR3 is CAIDSPLHF. CDR3 DNA: TGTGCCATCGATTCACCCCTCCACTTT.

V usage is TRBV6-2 or TRBV6-3 and J usage is TRBJ1-5; D remains ambiguous. The V gene lost 1 base and the J gene lost 1 base, with 11 bases spanning the gap. There are 16 residues in the CDR3. Germline CDR1 reads MNHEY; CDR2 reads SVGEGT. CDR3 amino acids: CASSYYPGVSNQPQHF. CDR3 nucleotide sequence: TGTGCCAGCAGTTACTATCCGGGCGTAAGCAATCAGCCCCAGCATTTT.

The chain combines TRBV21-1 with TRBJ2-7; the D segment call TRBD1 is taken from the table without a DNA check. TRBV21-1 is flagged as a pseudogene. The CDR3 has 14 residues. The CDR3 sequence: CASSISLTGCGQYV. CDR3 coding DNA: TGTGCCAGCAGCATCTCCTTGACAGGGTGTGGGCAGTACGTC.

CDR3 DNA sequence: TGCGCCAGCAGCCAAGCTAGGGACAGAATGAACACTGAAGCTTTCTTT. Translation: CASSQARDRMNTEAFF. The J gene is TRBJ1-1, the V gene TRBV4-3; 7 bases fit TRBD1. Trimming at V came to 1 base and at J to 0 bases, leaving 5 bases not matched to a gene. Germline values: CDR1 LGHNA, CDR2 YSLEER. The length of the CDR3 is 16 residues.

V is TRBV7-8 and J is TRBJ1-5, with TRBD1 matching 9 bases. The germline V gene encodes CDR1 SGHVS and CDR2 FQNEAQ. The V and J ends lost 3 bases and 4 bases, in that order; junction bases with no gene match: 7. The CDR3 spans 16 residues. The CDR3 region is CASSFPDRGSNQPQHF. DNA for the CDR3: TGTGCCAGCAGCTTTCCTGACAGGGGGAGTAATCAGCCCCAGCATTTT.

This CDR3 reads CATSDWAEETQYF. Written as DNA, the CDR3 is TGTGCCACCAGTGATTGGGCCGAAGAGACCCAGTACTTC. The chain joins TRBV24-1 to TRBJ2-5; D ambiguous. This CDR3 is 13 amino acids long. The germline gives CDR1 KGHDR, CDR2 SFDVKD. V was trimmed by 2 bases and J by 3 bases, leaving 6 bases between them.

This rearrangement joins TRBV4-3 to TRBJ2-1; 11 positions match TRBD2. Germline values: CDR1 LGHNA, CDR2 YSLEER. V trimming: 4 bases; J trimming: 2 bases; junction bases outside the gene matches: 7. This CDR3 spans 17 amino acids. The CDR3 DNA reads as TGCGCCAGCAGCCGAGGACTAGCGGGCTCTGCCTACAATGAGCAGTTCTTC. This translates into CASSRGLAGSAYNEQFF.

This chain's CDR3 is CASSFTGLNEKLFF. The CDR3 DNA reads as TGTGCCAGCAGTTTTACGGGCCTTAATGAAAAACTGTTTTTT. The chain has TRBV28 and TRBJ1-4; D unresolved. Germline CDR1 MDHEN, CDR2 SYDVKM. The CDR3 runs 14 residues. Trimming took 3 bases from V and 4 from J, leaving 9 bases between them.

This chain's CDR3 is CASSLDRATDTQYF. The DNA for the CDR3 is TGTGCCAGCAGCTTAGACAGGGCCACAGATACGCAGTATTTT. This chain joins TRBV7-9 and TRBJ2-3; D may be TRBD1 (6 bases). The CDR3 is made up of 14 amino acids. The germline gives CDR1 SEHNR, CDR2 FQNEAQ (reference sequence). V gave up 1 base and J gave up 2 bases, with 7 bases separating them.

The chain combines TRBV28 with TRBJ1-6; 7 bases line up with TRBD1. CDR3 length equals 15 residues. V was pared by 6 bases and J by 1 base, with 3 bases of the junction left unmatched. Germline CDR1 reads MDHEN; CDR2 reads SYDVKM. In DNA form, the CDR3 reads TGTGCCAGCAGGACAGGGATATCCTATAATTCACCCCTCCACTTT. Translation: CASRTGISYNSPLHF.

The chain combines TRBV6-5 with TRBJ1-2, with 7 positions matching TRBD1. J lost 0 bases, V lost 6 bases, and 4 bases had no gene match. The CDR3 is 14 amino acids. Germline lookup yields CDR1 MNHEY and CDR2 SVGAGI. CDR3 coding DNA: TGTGCCAGCAGGCAGGGGGGCTCTAACTATGGCTACACCTTC. Translating gives CASRQGGSNYGYTF.

The chain employs TRBV7-2 and TRBJ1-5; 10 bases match TRBD1. The CDR3 sequence is 14 residues long. CDR1 SGHTA and CDR2 FQGNSA come from the germline V gene. Trimming at V came to 5 bases and at J to 5 bases, leaving 3 bases not matched to a gene. CDR3 sequence: CASSADRGHQPQHF. In DNA, the CDR3 is TGTGCCAGCAGCGCCGACAGGGGGCATCAGCCCCAGCATTTT.

The V and J genes are TRBV6-5 and TRBJ2-3; D is perhaps TRBD2 (5 bases). The CDR3 loop spans 14 amino acids. Germline CDR1 MNHEY, CDR2 SVGAGI. Between the trimmed V and J ends, which lost 8 bases and 5 bases, there was a span of 17 bases. The CDR3, as DNA: TGTGCCAGCCGCCTAGCCCGGAATGTAGATACGCAGTATTTT. As protein: CASRLARNVDTQYF.

The chain combines TRBV28 with TRBJ2-1; possible D gene TRBD2, 7 bases. Trimming stripped 4 bases from V and 6 bases from J, with 25 bases between. The CDR3 is 18 amino acids. Germline CDR1 is MDHEN and CDR2 is SYDVKM. The CDR3 nucleotides are TGTGCCAGCAGTTGGTTCACCAGGGGCGGACTAGTTCGCAATGAGCAGTTCTTC. Its protein is CASSWFTRGGLVRNEQFF.

The chain recombines TRBV5-1 with TRBJ2-1; 8 nucleotides line up with TRBD2. The germline CDR1 and CDR2 sequences are SGHRS and YFSETQ. This CDR3 contains 15 residues. V was clipped by 2 bases and J by 8 bases; unmatched bases: 9. CDR3 coding DNA: TGCGCCAGCAGCTTTGCGGGACTAGGGAGCGATGAGCAGTTCTTC. This codes for CASSFAGLGSDEQFF.

Written as DNA, the CDR3 is TGTGCCAGCAGCTTAGGGGACAATGAGCAGTTCTTC. It specifies CASSLGDNEQFF. The chain combines TRBV7-9 with TRBJ2-1; the D is unclear. The CDR3 sequence is 12 residues long. Trimming stripped 1 base from V and 5 bases from J, with 3 bases between. Germline CDR1 is SEHNR and CDR2 is FQNEAQ (reference sequence).

This clone was picked up a small number of times. J is TRBJ1-2 and V is TRBV29-1, with TRBD1 matching over 8 bases. Germline values: CDR1 SQVTM, CDR2 ANQGSEA. The V segment lost 7 bases and the J segment 8 bases; nucleotides outside the gene matches: 6. The CDR3 totals 11 residues. The CDR3 nucleotides read TGCAGCGGGACAGGGCCAAGCGGCTACACCTTC. Translating it yields CSGTGPSGYTF.

The chain recombines TRBV2 with TRBJ1-6; TRBD1 matches 9 bases. Germline V gene sequence: CDR1 SNHLY, CDR2 FYNNEI. V trimming: 6 bases; J trimming: 7 bases; junction bases outside the gene matches: 7. CDR3 length: 15 residues. CDR3 sequence: CASRPTGGGNSPLHF. CDR3 sequence (DNA): TGTGCCAGCAGACCCACAGGGGGCGGAAATTCACCCCTCCACTTT.

This clone has just one count. The chain carries TRBV5-1 and TRBJ2-7; perhaps D is TRBD1 or TRBD2 (5 bases each). The germline gives CDR1 SGHRS, CDR2 YFSETQ. V shed 2 bases and J shed 1 base, with 10 bases lying between them. The CDR3 loop spans 14 amino acids. The DNA of the CDR3 is TGCGCCAGCAGCTTCGGGACCGTATCCTACGAGCAGTACTTC. As protein: CASSFGTVSYEQYF.

The chain links TRBV5-1 to TRBJ1-1; TRBD1 matches 8 bases. The ends lost 4 bases at V and 3 bases at J; junction bases unmatched: 5. The CDR3 loop spans 14 amino acids. Germline V gene lookup returns CDR1 SGHRS and CDR2 YFSETQ. The CDR3 here is CASSTGQAYTEAFF. DNA for the CDR3: TGCGCCAGCAGCACGGGACAGGCTTACACTGAAGCTTTCTTT. Supplemented by reference TRBV5-1 and TRBJ1-1, the full variable domain reads KAGVTQTPRYLIKTRGQQVTLSCSPISGHRSVSWYQQTPGQGLQFLFEYFSETQRNKGNFPGRFSGRQFSNSRSEMNVSTLELGDSALYLCASSTGQAYTEAFFGQGTRLTVV.

In nucleotides, the CDR3 is TGTGCCAGCGGGCGAGGGAGCAATCAGCCCCAGCATTTT. It codes for CASGRGSNQPQHF. The V call is TRBV6-6, the J call TRBJ1-5; D call uncertain. From germline, CDR1 is MNHNY and CDR2 SVGAGI (reference sequence). Trimming pared 8 bases from V and 1 base from J, leaving 9 bases between. This CDR3 spans 13 amino acids.